This entry is about one T cell receptor beta chain. Its antigen remains unidentified. The CDR3 is 15 residues long. Germline CDR1 SGDLS, CDR2 YYNGEE. The V gene lost 0 bases and the J gene lost 14 bases, with 18 bases spanning the gap. The record originates from a study of identifying expanded T cells in peripheral blood. Overall study findings and caveats: Clone count variance between roughly 2-week samples rose with total template count. Differentially abundant clones: 0.95 to 1.5 between replicates, about 15 at 2 to 3 weeks, less than 20 at four.

Repertoires were generated with immunoSEQ multiplex PCR, while TCRdb's copy carries only in-frame clones and drops some. The table lists under 90,000 clones, around nine tenths of them singletons. Healthy donors had no documented immune events, such as infections, while sampled. The rearrangement joins TRBV9 to TRBJ1-6; tentative D call: TRBD1 (5 bases). What was sequenced was blood. The receptor was derived from a person aged 18-69 years in good health. DNA for the CDR3: TGTGCCAGCAGCGTAGGTGGGCAGGGCCTCATGGCCCTCCACTTT. This codes for CASSVGGQGLMALHF.